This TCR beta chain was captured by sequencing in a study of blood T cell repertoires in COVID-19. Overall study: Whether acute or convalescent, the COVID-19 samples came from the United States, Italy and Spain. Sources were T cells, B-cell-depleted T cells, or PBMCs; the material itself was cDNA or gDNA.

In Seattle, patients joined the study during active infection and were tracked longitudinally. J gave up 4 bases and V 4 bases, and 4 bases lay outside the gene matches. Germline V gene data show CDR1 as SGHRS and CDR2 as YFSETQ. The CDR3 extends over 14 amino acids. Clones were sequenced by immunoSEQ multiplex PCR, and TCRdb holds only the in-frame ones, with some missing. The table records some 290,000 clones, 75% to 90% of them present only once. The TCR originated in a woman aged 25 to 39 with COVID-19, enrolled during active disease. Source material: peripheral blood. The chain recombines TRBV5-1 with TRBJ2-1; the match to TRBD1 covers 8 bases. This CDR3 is CASSTRTGYNEQFF. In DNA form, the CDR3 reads TGCGCCAGCAGCACGCGGACAGGGTACAATGAGCAGTTCTTC.